This T cell receptor (beta chain) was documented in a study of shared clonotypes between healthy human individuals. Overall study: Three plates each covered CD4 naive and memory; CD8 naive two, CD8 memory one.

Sequenced by immunoSEQ multiplex PCR; TCRdb stores in-frame clones only, minus some. The table records 190,000 or so clones, approximately 61% of them present only once. Findings of the study overall: Generation probability values for non-shared clonotypes were lower than those for clonotypes shared by all four donors.

Comments on this clone: Its antigen is currently unknown.

The TCR sequence derives from a man aged 25-45 years in good health. Sequenced input: memory CD4+ T cells sorted from blood. Subset: CD45RA-negative fraction.

As DNA, the CDR3 is TGTGCCAGCAGCTCCGGTAGCGGAAGATCTTACGAGCAGTACTTC. This translates into CASSSGSGRSYEQYF. The chain has TRBV5-4 and TRBJ2-7, with D maybe TRBD2 (6 bases). Trimming removed 3 bases at V and 4 bases at J, with 17 bases between. Germline lookup yields CDR1 SGHNT and CDR2 YYREEE (reference sequence). CDR3 length: 15 residues.